Sequencing of this T cell receptor (beta chain) was carried out in a study of blood T cell repertoires in COVID-19. Turning to the study itself: Samples taken during acute and convalescent COVID-19 were collected in the United States, Italy and Spain. Sample material is recorded as cDNA or gDNA derived from T cells, B-cell-depleted T cells, or PBMCs.

In the original workflow: How many nucleated cells were present was estimated from reference gene primer amplification. This table comes from immunoSEQ multiplex PCR, and its TCRdb copy is limited to in-frame clones, with some not included. The V and J calls and clone size are taken from that table; D and trimming were inferred from the DNA. The sample contains 46,000 or so clones, 90% of which appear only once. Germline assignment: CDR1 KGHSH and CDR2 LQKENI. Unmatched junction bases numbered 6, after V lost 3 bases and J lost 0 bases. The CDR3 is 17 amino acids. This rearrangement joins TRBV18 to TRBJ1-1; the match to TRBD1 covers 11 bases. This TCR came from a man aged 65 to 79 with active COVID-19. Sequencing was carried out using peripheral blood. In DNA form, the CDR3 reads TGTGCCAGCTCACCTCGGACAGGGGGCAGCATGAACACTGAAGCTTTCTTT. Protein sequence: CASSPRTGGSMNTEAFF.